A selection of T cell receptor beta chains follows, all from one sample in a study of cytomegalovirus exposure and HLA in healthy donors. Sequencing used immunoSEQ multiplex PCR; TCRdb keeps in-frame clones, though not all of them. The repertoire holds 180,000 or so clones, with 65% to 80% as singletons. Sample: PBMCs. All receptors come from a woman aged 25 to 39 in good health and CMV-seropositive. Both conserved end residues are part of each CDR3. Fields, in order: CDR3 protein, CDR3 DNA, clone size, D gene, V gene, J gene. D genes are given only for firm matches. Size values are once, few and many counts, or a class for expanded clones, and some rows have none.

CDR3 protein: CAISAVGAGGTDTQYF; CDR3 DNA: TGTGCCATCAGCGCCGTAGGGGCGGGGGGAACAGATACGCAGTATTTT; clone size: .; D gene: TRBD2; V gene: TRBV10-3; J gene: TRBJ2-3
CDR3 protein: CASSQGPGGSNQPQHF; CDR3 DNA: TGTGCCAGCAGCCAAGGACCGGGGGGGAGCAATCAGCCCCAGCATTTT; clone size: .; D gene: .; V gene: TRBV4-2; J gene: TRBJ1-5
CDR3 protein: CSGGDGNTIYF; CDR3 DNA: TGCAGCGGAGGCGATGGAAACACCATATATTTT; clone size: .; D gene: .; V gene: TRBV29-1; J gene: TRBJ1-3
CDR3 protein: CASSPGLAGGQETQYF; CDR3 DNA: TGTGCCAGCTCACCCGGACTAGCGGGGGGACAAGAGACCCAGTACTTC; clone size: .; D gene: TRBD2; V gene: TRBV18; J gene: TRBJ2-5
CDR3 protein: CASSLQGPGETQYF; CDR3 DNA: TGTGCCAGCAGTTTGCAGGGTCCCGGGGAGACCCAGTACTTC; clone size: .; D gene: .; V gene: TRBV6-6; J gene: TRBJ2-5
CDR3 protein: CASSLRRGPYEQYF; CDR3 DNA: TGTGCCAGCAGTTTAAGGCGGGGGCCGTACGAGCAGTACTTC; clone size: .; D gene: .; V gene: TRBV27; J gene: TRBJ2-7
CDR3 protein: CASSLKTRRDTQYF; CDR3 DNA: TGTGCCAGCAGCTTAAAAACTAGAAGAGATACGCAGTATTTT; clone size: once; D gene: .; V gene: TRBV7-2; J gene: TRBJ2-3
CDR3 protein: CASSVGVAGLGETQYF; CDR3 DNA: TGTGCCAGCAGCGTAGGGGTAGCGGGGCTCGGGGAGACCCAGTACTTC; clone size: .; D gene: TRBD2; V gene: TRBV9; J gene: TRBJ2-5
CDR3 protein: CASSTTGGGYGYTF; CDR3 DNA: TGCGCCAGCAGCACTACAGGGGGTGGCTATGGCTACACCTTC; clone size: .; D gene: TRBD1; V gene: TRBV5-1; J gene: TRBJ1-2
CDR3 protein: CASSPSAIANYGYTF; CDR3 DNA: TGTGCCAGCAGTCCCTCAGCGATAGCTAACTATGGCTACACCTTC; clone size: once; D gene: .; V gene: TRBV6-6; J gene: TRBJ1-2
CDR3 protein: CASSPTGATNEKLFF; CDR3 DNA: TGTGCCAGCAGCCCGACGGGTGCAACTAATGAAAAACTGTTTTTT; clone size: .; D gene: .; V gene: TRBV7-2; J gene: TRBJ1-4
CDR3 protein: CASRLRLAGAYEQYF; CDR3 DNA: TGTGCCAGCAGGCTTAGACTAGCGGGGGCCTACGAGCAGTACTTC; clone size: .; D gene: .; V gene: TRBV21-1; J gene: TRBJ2-7
CDR3 protein: CASSSSGGDTGELFF; CDR3 DNA: TGTGCCAGCAGTTCCAGCGGGGGGGACACCGGGGAGCTGTTTTTT; clone size: .; D gene: TRBD2; V gene: TRBV6-6; J gene: TRBJ2-2
CDR3 protein: CASSLGTGGNSPLHF; CDR3 DNA: TGTGCCAGCAGCTTGGGGACAGGGGGCAATTCACCCCTCCACTTT; clone size: .; D gene: TRBD1; V gene: TRBV5-5; J gene: TRBJ1-6
CDR3 protein: CASSEGLAGSGELFF; CDR3 DNA: TGCGCCAGCAGCGAGGGACTAGCGGGGTCCGGGGAGCTGTTTTTT; clone size: .; D gene: TRBD2; V gene: TRBV5-1; J gene: TRBJ2-2
CDR3 protein: CASSQEGDSYSYEQYF; CDR3 DNA: TGCGCCAGCAGCCAAGAAGGGGACAGCTACTCCTACGAGCAGTACTTC; clone size: .; D gene: TRBD1; V gene: TRBV4-3; J gene: TRBJ2-7
CDR3 protein: CASSDSYGYTF; CDR3 DNA: TGTGCCAGCAGCGACTCCTATGGCTACACCTTC; clone size: .; D gene: .; V gene: TRBV27; J gene: TRBJ1-2
CDR3 protein: CASSLGAGQGTSVSGYTF; CDR3 DNA: TGTGCCAGCAGCTTAGGGGCCGGACAGGGTACCTCGGTTTCCGGCTACACCTTC; clone size: .; D gene: TRBD1; V gene: TRBV7-8; J gene: TRBJ1-2
CDR3 protein: CASTRSLTAEAFF; CDR3 DNA: TGTGCCAGCACCCGATCCCTGACAGCCGAAGCTTTCTTT; clone size: .; D gene: .; V gene: TRBV6-6; J gene: TRBJ1-1
CDR3 protein: CASSLVKITSTDTQYF; CDR3 DNA: TGCGCCAGCAGCTTGGTAAAGATTACTAGCACAGATACGCAGTATTTT; clone size: few; D gene: .; V gene: TRBV5-1; J gene: TRBJ2-3
CDR3 protein: CARFPDRDREKNNSPLHF; CDR3 DNA: TGTGCTAGATTCCCGGACCGGGACAGGGAAAAGAATAATTCACCCCTCCACTTT; clone size: .; D gene: TRBD1; V gene: TRBV12-5; J gene: TRBJ1-6
CDR3 protein: CASSLPGRETQYF; CDR3 DNA: TGCGCCAGCAGTTTACCAGGGCGAGAGACCCAGTACTTC; clone size: few; D gene: .; V gene: TRBV5-1; J gene: TRBJ2-5
CDR3 protein: CASSLGENYEQYF; CDR3 DNA: TGTGCCAGCAGCTTAGGGGAGAACTACGAGCAGTACTTC; clone size: few; D gene: .; V gene: TRBV7-9; J gene: TRBJ2-7
CDR3 protein: CASSLAGIRQFF; CDR3 DNA: TGTGCCAGCAGTTTAGCGGGGATTCGGCAGTTCTTC; clone size: .; D gene: .; V gene: TRBV28; J gene: TRBJ2-1
CDR3 protein: CAGGDPGRGYTF; CDR3 DNA: TGTGCAGGGGGCGACCCAGGACGGGGCTACACCTTC; clone size: .; D gene: TRBD1; V gene: TRBV2; J gene: TRBJ1-2
CDR3 protein: CASSISDPGDQPQHF; CDR3 DNA: TGTGCCAGTAGTATATCCGATCCAGGGGATCAGCCCCAGCATTTT; clone size: few; D gene: .; V gene: TRBV19; J gene: TRBJ1-5
CDR3 protein: CASSDRDRLSYEQYF; CDR3 DNA: TGTGCCAGCAGTGACCGGGACAGGCTTTCCTACGAGCAGTACTTC; clone size: .; D gene: TRBD1; V gene: TRBV25-1; J gene: TRBJ2-7
CDR3 protein: CAWRDRGGYTF; CDR3 DNA: TGTGCCTGGAGGGACAGGGGAGGCTACACCTTC; clone size: .; D gene: TRBD1; V gene: TRBV30; J gene: TRBJ1-2
CDR3 protein: CASSIFATNEKLFF; CDR3 DNA: TGTGCCAGTAGTATCTTTGCAACTAATGAAAAACTGTTTTTT; clone size: .; D gene: .; V gene: TRBV19; J gene: TRBJ1-4
CDR3 protein: CASSVDRSDGYTF; CDR3 DNA: TGTGCCAGCAGCGTGGACAGGAGCGATGGCTACACCTTC; clone size: once; D gene: TRBD1; V gene: TRBV28; J gene: TRBJ1-2
CDR3 protein: CASSVSAGEETQYF; CDR3 DNA: TGTGCCAGCAGCGTCTCCGCGGGGGAAGAGACCCAGTACTTC; clone size: .; D gene: TRBD2; V gene: TRBV11-3; J gene: TRBJ2-5
CDR3 protein: CASSLWQGASGNTIYF; CDR3 DNA: TGTGCCAGCAGCTTATGGCAGGGGGCGTCTGGAAACACCATATATTTT; clone size: .; D gene: TRBD1; V gene: TRBV7-9; J gene: TRBJ1-3
CDR3 protein: CASSPGTGLEKLFF; CDR3 DNA: TGTGCCAGCAGCCCCGGGACAGGGCTCGAAAAACTGTTTTTT; clone size: .; D gene: TRBD1; V gene: TRBV7-9; J gene: TRBJ1-4
CDR3 protein: CASSLQGYSNQPQHF; CDR3 DNA: TGTGCCAGCAGTTTACAGGGTTATAGTAATCAGCCCCAGCATTTT; clone size: .; D gene: .; V gene: TRBV27; J gene: TRBJ1-5
CDR3 protein: CASSDQVSSYNSPLHF; CDR3 DNA: TGTGCCAGCAGTGACCAGGTATCCTCCTATAATTCACCCCTCCACTTT; clone size: .; D gene: .; V gene: TRBV2; J gene: TRBJ1-6